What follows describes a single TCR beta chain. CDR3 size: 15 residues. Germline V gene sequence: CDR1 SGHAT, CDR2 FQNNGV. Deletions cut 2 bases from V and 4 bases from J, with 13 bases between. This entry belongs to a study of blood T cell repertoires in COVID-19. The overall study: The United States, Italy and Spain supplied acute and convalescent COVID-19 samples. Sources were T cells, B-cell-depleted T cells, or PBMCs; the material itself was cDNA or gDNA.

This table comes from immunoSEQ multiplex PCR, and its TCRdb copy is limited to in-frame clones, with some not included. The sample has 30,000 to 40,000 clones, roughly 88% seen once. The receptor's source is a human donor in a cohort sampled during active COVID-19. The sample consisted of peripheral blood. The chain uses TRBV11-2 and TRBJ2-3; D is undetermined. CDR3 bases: TGTGCCAGCAGCTTACGAACCCCGGGTCCAGATACGCAGTATTTT. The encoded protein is CASSLRTPGPDTQYF.